Included here is one T cell receptor (beta chain) sequence, with context. How the authors handled the data: Amplification from reference gene primers served as the basis for estimated nucleated cell counts. Profiled with immunoSEQ multiplex PCR; TCRdb holds only in-frame clones, not every one. Clone size and the V and J calls come from that table; the DNA yielded D and trimming. The data contain about 160,000 clones, 79% of them singletons. The sample is drawn from a study of blood T cell repertoires in COVID-19. Study-level background: Samples came from the United States, Italy and Spain, spanning acute and convalescent COVID-19.

Seattle's cohort entered during active infection and was followed longitudinally. This clonotype was obtained from a woman aged 55-69 years with COVID-19, enrolled during active disease. Sequenced: peripheral blood.

The CDR3 is CASSAPQVGSRTTEAFF. CDR3 nucleotides: TGTGCCAGCAGCGCCCCCCAGGTTGGCTCCAGGACTACTGAAGCTTTCTTT. This sequence joins TRBV7-9 and TRBJ1-1; D unclear. CDR3 size: 17 residues. V lost 5 bases and J 5 bases, leaving 24 bases between the germline ends. Per germline, CDR1 SEHNR and CDR2 FQNEAQ (reference sequence).